Listed here are 10 T cell receptor beta chains from one sample, sequenced in a study of shared clonotypes between healthy human individuals. TCRdb's copy holds only in-frame clones and misses some; the assay was immunoSEQ multiplex PCR. Among fewer than 2.5 million clones, over 85% were seen once, and the ten largest hold 0.36%. Sequenced: naive CD4+ T cells from PBMCs. Subset in this sample: CD45RA+ positively selected. The source is a young man in good health. Some clones in this sample may be carry-over from other donors' samples.

The chain is built from TRBV7-2 and TRBJ1-3; the D is unclear. The CDR3 is made up of 15 amino acids. The V gene lost 1 base and the J gene lost 0 bases, with 7 bases spanning the gap. Germline CDR1 SGHTA, CDR2 FQGNSA. The CDR3 DNA is TGTGCCAGCAGCTTAGGGGCCTTCTCTGGAAACACCATATATTTT. It specifies CASSLGAFSGNTIYF.

This clone has only one observation. V is TRBV2 and J is TRBJ1-2, with 9 nucleotides matching TRBD1. Germline loops: CDR1 SNHLY, CDR2 FYNNEI. The ends lost 2 bases at V and 7 bases at J; junction bases unmatched: 8. The CDR3 sequence is 15 residues long. CDR3: CASSEQGQGSRGYTF. CDR3 in DNA: TGTGCCAGCAGTGAACAGGGACAGGGCTCTCGTGGCTACACCTTC.

This clone has only one observation. Different DNA sequences within this sample yield the same CDR3. This chain uses TRBV7-3 with TRBJ2-3; 8 bases map to TRBD1. V lost 4 bases, J lost 3 bases, and 6 bases stayed unmatched. Germline V gene lookup returns CDR1 SGHTA and CDR2 FQGTGA. The CDR3 is 15 amino acids. The CDR3 reads CASSSRGPGTDTQYF. The CDR3 nucleotides read TGTGCCAGCAGCTCCAGGGGGCCGGGAACAGATACGCAGTATTTT.

This clone has only one observation. The genes are TRBV30 and TRBJ1-4; 9 bases are a match to TRBD1. The CDR3 covers 17 residues. Germline V lookup: CDR1 GTSNPN, CDR2 SVGIG (reference sequence). With V trimmed by 0 bases and J by 3 bases, 8 bases remained unmatched. The CDR3 reads CAWSVRTGDVANEKLFF. In DNA, the CDR3 is TGTGCCTGGAGTGTACGGACAGGGGACGTAGCTAATGAAAAACTGTTTTTT.

V usage is TRBV7-2 and J usage is TRBJ1-4; 8 positions match TRBD1. Losses at the gene ends were 6 bases for V and 8 bases for J; bases not matched to a gene: 8. Germline V gene lookup returns CDR1 SGHTA and CDR2 FQGNSA. CDR3 length: 14 residues. CDR3 coding DNA: TGTGCCAGCAGATCGACAGGGGCGAAAGAAAAACTGTTTTTT. As protein: CASRSTGAKEKLFF. Complete variable domain (other parts from reference TRBV7-2 and TRBJ1-4): GAGVSQSPSNKVTEKGKDVELRCDPISGHTALYWYRQSLGQGLEFLIYFQGNSAPDKSGLPSDRFSAERTGGSVSTLTIQRTQQEDSAVYLCASRSTGAKEKLFFGSGTQLSVL.

The chain has TRBV9 and TRBJ2-7; TRBD2 is a possible D gene (5 bases). CDR1 is SGDLS, CDR2 YYNGEE, per germline. The ends were cut back, 1 base at V and 2 bases at J, with 10 bases in the middle. CDR3 length: 14 residues. CDR3 region: CASSVLAGAYEQYF. CDR3 in DNA: TGTGCCAGCAGCGTATTGGCGGGCGCCTACGAGCAGTACTTC.

A single count supports this clone. The CDR3 protein is CASSRSPGDQETQYF. In DNA form, the CDR3 reads TGTGCCAGCAGCCGATCGCCGGGGGACCAAGAGACCCAGTACTTC. This chain links TRBV5-4 with TRBJ2-5, with a possible D match to TRBD2 (6 bases). The V end was cut by 4 bases, the J end by 0 bases, with 13 bases between. The CDR3 sequence is 15 residues long. CDR1 and CDR2 (germline): SGHNT, YYREEE (reference sequence).

Worth noting for this clone: At one of its ends the junction is not consistent with the germline gene, which may arise from a read error. The chain employs TRBV6-1 and TRBJ1-3; a possible D gene is TRBD1 (5 bases). This CDR3 region has 16 residues. CDR1 MNHNS and CDR2 SASEGT come from the germline V gene. The CDR3 DNA reads TGTGCCAGCAGTCAAGCGGGACCGTTCTCTGGAAACACCATATATTTT. Encoded protein: CASSQAGPFSGNTIYF.

On this clone: The same CDR3 arises from other DNA sequences in this sample as well. The rearrangement uses TRBV7-3 and TRBJ2-7, with a possible D match to TRBD2 (7 bases). The CDR3 length is 14 residues. V was cut by 2 bases and J by 5 bases, with 13 bases left in between. The germline V gene encodes CDR1 SGHTA and CDR2 FQGTGA. Here the CDR3 DNA reads TGTGCCAGCAGCTTAGGCGGGGGCACGAACGAGCAGTACTTC. Protein sequence: CASSLGGGTNEQYF.

The V call is TRBV9, the J call TRBJ2-2, with 8 bases that match TRBD2. CDR1 is SGDLS, CDR2 YYNGEE, per germline. J lost 7 bases, V lost 4 bases, and 15 bases had no gene match. The CDR3 is made up of 17 amino acids. CDR3 sequence (DNA): TGTGCCAGCAGCCCCCGGGGGGGGTACGCTGGCGGCGGGGAGCTGTTTTTT. This sequence encodes CASSPRGGYAGGGELFF.